This T cell receptor (beta chain) was obtained from a study of T cell clonotyping in hematopoietic cell transplantation. Study results and caveats: Recipient TCR diversity dropped after transplant; expanded clonotypes rose from day 30 to 180. CD4 and CD8 repertoire contributions could not be separated without sorting.

Sequencing used immunoSEQ multiplex PCR; TCRdb keeps in-frame clones, though not all of them. The sample records approximately 8,800 clones, 70% to 85% being singletons. Blood collection times were about day -28 and days 30, 100, 180 posttransplant. Worth noting for this clone: Its antigen remains unknown.

The receptor's source is a male patient aged 55 to 69 who had an allogeneic stem cell transplant from an unrelated donor, so the T cells may come from the graft donor. Some clones in this sample may be carry-over from other donors' samples. The sequencing here drew on PBMCs, taken at the time of graft-versus-host disease after allogeneic stem cell transplant.

The CDR3 sequence: CASSFRSGGHTDTQYF. CDR3 nucleotide sequence: TGTGCCAGCAGCTTTCGAAGCGGGGGACACACAGATACGCAGTATTTT. This chain connects TRBV9 to TRBJ2-3, with 8 bases aligning to TRBD2. This CDR3 region has 16 residues. Germline V CDR1 and CDR2: SGDLS, YYNGEE. V was pared by 4 bases and J by 2 bases, with 9 bases of the junction left unmatched.